This entry is about one T cell receptor (beta chain). The antigen remains undetermined. This sample was taken from a study of T cells after yellow fever vaccination. The CDR3 runs to 16 residues. Looked up from germline, CDR1 is SEHNR and CDR2 is FQNEAQ (reference sequence). The germline V and J ends were trimmed by 1 base and 0 bases, with 10 bases remaining between them. Researchers made TCR cDNA using 5'RACE template switching, and this step added a universal primer site and UMIs. Via MiXCR, TCRdb re-called the 5' RACE reads, giving one row per CDR3 protein. Of about 260,000 distinct CDR3 sequences detected, around 4.9% appear once; the ten largest clones hold roughly 3.3%. Study results and caveats: Compared with primary, the secondary response was weaker and peaked at day 5, not 15. Boosting was followed by the reappearance of most primary-vaccination clones (just under 98% CD4, about 88% CD8).

J is TRBJ1-3 and V is TRBV7-9; D uncertain. This sequence was found in a man aged 18 to 29 who received the YFV17D yellow fever vaccine. The material sequenced was CD4+ T cells sorted from PBMCs, taken on the day of the yellow fever booster vaccination. CDR3 nucleotide sequence: TGTGCCAGCAGCTTAGGAAGCCCGAGCTCTGGAAACACCATATATTTT. This gives the protein CASSLGSPSSGNTIYF.